The rows below give T cell receptor beta chains drawn from one sample of a study of T cell repertoires and HLA-DP antigens. For these receptors, no antigen is known. TCRdb keeps only in-frame clones here, not all; method: immunoSEQ multiplex PCR. The sample carries approximately 73,000 clones, 80% recorded once. Sequenced: CD4+ T cells from PBMCs. These receptors originate from a man aged 60 to 75 in good health and CMV-seronegative. Both conserved end residues are part of each CDR3. Each record gives: clone size, D gene, J gene, V gene, CDR3 DNA, CDR3 protein. The D gene is left open where the match is weak. For some rows the clone size is stated as once, few or many, or as a class when expanded; others skip it.

clone_size: .
d_call: .
j_call: TRBJ2-3
v_call: TRBV30
cdr3_nt: TGTGCCTGGGAGAGGGTCCGGACAGATACGCAGTATTTT
cdr3_aa: CAWERVRTDTQYF

clone_size: few
d_call: .
j_call: TRBJ2-1
v_call: TRBV30
cdr3_nt: TGTGCCTGGAGTCGGACGGGGACATTATACAATGAGCAGTTCTTC
cdr3_aa: CAWSRTGTLYNEQFF

clone_size: .
d_call: .
j_call: TRBJ1-1
v_call: TRBV7-9
cdr3_nt: TGTGCCAGCAGCTTAGAACCGTCAACCCGGGAAGCTTTCTTT
cdr3_aa: CASSLEPSTREAFF

clone_size: .
d_call: .
j_call: TRBJ2-3
v_call: TRBV4-2
cdr3_nt: TGTGCCAGCAGCCAAGATGGCCCCCGAGGGGGAGATACGCAGTATTTT
cdr3_aa: CASSQDGPRGGDTQYF

clone_size: .
d_call: .
j_call: TRBJ2-4
v_call: TRBV7-9
cdr3_nt: TGTGCCAGCAGCTTAAAAGGGGCGGACATTCAGTACTTC
cdr3_aa: CASSLKGADIQYF

clone_size: .
d_call: .
j_call: TRBJ1-2
v_call: TRBV4-1
cdr3_nt: TGCGCCAGCAGCCCCCACGCAAGGGCGGGGGTAAACTATGGCTACACCTTC
cdr3_aa: CASSPHARAGVNYGYTF

clone_size: .
d_call: .
j_call: TRBJ2-5
v_call: TRBV30
cdr3_nt: TGTGCCTGGAGGAAGCCCTCGACCTCCAACCCGTCCAGAGAGACCCAGTACTTC
cdr3_aa: CAWRKPSTSNPSRETQYF

clone_size: few
d_call: .
j_call: TRBJ2-3
v_call: TRBV7-8
cdr3_nt: TGTGCCAGCAGCCCTGGATTTAGGGATACGCAGTATTTT
cdr3_aa: CASSPGFRDTQYF

clone_size: once
d_call: .
j_call: TRBJ1-2
v_call: TRBV27
cdr3_nt: TGTGCCAGCAGTTTATCTCCCGACCTAGGAGGCTACACCTTC
cdr3_aa: CASSLSPDLGGYTF

clone_size: .
d_call: .
j_call: TRBJ1-1
v_call: TRBV6-5
cdr3_nt: TGTGCCACCAAAGACAGACTGAACACTGAAGCTTTCTTT
cdr3_aa: CATKDRLNTEAFF

clone_size: .
d_call: TRBD1
j_call: TRBJ2-5
v_call: TRBV5-6
cdr3_nt: TGTGCCAGCAGCTTTACCGGGACAGGGGGGTCAGAGACCCAGTACTTC
cdr3_aa: CASSFTGTGGSETQYF

clone_size: .
d_call: TRBD2
j_call: TRBJ2-2
v_call: TRBV4-1
cdr3_nt: TGCGCCAGCAGCCAAGGACTAGCGGAGAACACCGGGGAGCTGTTTTTT
cdr3_aa: CASSQGLAENTGELFF

clone_size: once
d_call: .
j_call: TRBJ2-2
v_call: TRBV25-1
cdr3_nt: TGTGCCAGCAGTCCCCGCCGAAACACCGGGGAGCTGTTTTTT
cdr3_aa: CASSPRRNTGELFF

clone_size: .
d_call: .
j_call: TRBJ2-1
v_call: TRBV9
cdr3_nt: TGTGCCAGCAGCGTATCCGGGTGGCATGAGCAGTTCTTC
cdr3_aa: CASSVSGWHEQFF

clone_size: .
d_call: .
j_call: TRBJ1-2
v_call: TRBV9
cdr3_nt: TGTGCCAGCAGCGTAGATGTGGGGTTCTATGGCTACACCTTC
cdr3_aa: CASSVDVGFYGYTF

clone_size: .
d_call: .
j_call: TRBJ2-1
v_call: TRBV4-3
cdr3_nt: TGCGCCAGCAGCCAAGAGATGGGGGGATACAATGAGCAGTTCTTC
cdr3_aa: CASSQEMGGYNEQFF

clone_size: .
d_call: TRBD1
j_call: TRBJ1-2
v_call: TRBV5-1
cdr3_nt: TGCGCCAGCAGCTTGTTATATGGACAGGGGGAGGGCTACACCTTC
cdr3_aa: CASSLLYGQGEGYTF

clone_size: .
d_call: TRBD2
j_call: TRBJ2-1
v_call: TRBV7-8
cdr3_nt: TGTGCCAGCAGCTTAGCCGGGACTAGTCTCGGTGAGCAGTTCTTC
cdr3_aa: CASSLAGTSLGEQFF

clone_size: .
d_call: .
j_call: TRBJ1-3
v_call: TRBV9
cdr3_nt: TGTGCCAGCAGCGTATCGCCGGTAGGGAGTAAAACCATATATTTT
cdr3_aa: CASSVSPVGSKTIYF

clone_size: .
d_call: .
j_call: TRBJ2-2
v_call: TRBV30
cdr3_nt: TGTGCCTGGAACCCCCTCTCCGGAACCGGGGAGCTGTTTTTT
cdr3_aa: CAWNPLSGTGELFF

clone_size: few
d_call: .
j_call: TRBJ1-1
v_call: TRBV5-1
cdr3_nt: TGCGCCAGCAGCTCCCAGGTCGGCGGGGACACTGAAGCTTTCTTT
cdr3_aa: CASSSQVGGDTEAFF

clone_size: .
d_call: .
j_call: TRBJ2-2
v_call: TRBV18
cdr3_nt: TGTGCCAGCTCTCCCGCGACAGCGAACACCGGGGAGCTGTTTTTT
cdr3_aa: CASSPATANTGELFF

clone_size: few
d_call: .
j_call: TRBJ1-2
v_call: TRBV5-6
cdr3_nt: TGTGCCAGCAGCTTGGTCGGTGAGGGGGAATATGGCTACACCTTC
cdr3_aa: CASSLVGEGEYGYTF

clone_size: .
d_call: .
j_call: TRBJ1-5
v_call: TRBV4-2
cdr3_nt: TGTGCCAGCAGCCAAGGCCCAGACAGAGATCAGCCCCAGCATTTT
cdr3_aa: CASSQGPDRDQPQHF

clone_size: .
d_call: .
j_call: TRBJ2-7
v_call: TRBV5-1
cdr3_nt: TGCGCCAGCAGCTTCCAAGAGGGGACCTACGAGCAGTACTTC
cdr3_aa: CASSFQEGTYEQYF

clone_size: .
d_call: .
j_call: TRBJ1-1
v_call: TRBV6-8
cdr3_nt: TGTGCCAGCAGTGTGAATATGAACACTGAAGCTTTCTTT
cdr3_aa: CASSVNMNTEAFF

clone_size: .
d_call: TRBD2
j_call: TRBJ2-3
v_call: TRBV25-1
cdr3_nt: TGTGCCAGCAGTGTACAACTAGCGGGGGAAACAGATACGCAGTATTTT
cdr3_aa: CASSVQLAGETDTQYF

clone_size: .
d_call: .
j_call: TRBJ2-2
v_call: TRBV4-3
cdr3_nt: TGCGCCAGCAGCCAAGATTCTAAGGCCGGGGAGCTGTTTTTT
cdr3_aa: CASSQDSKAGELFF

clone_size: .
d_call: TRBD2
j_call: TRBJ2-4
v_call: TRBV27
cdr3_nt: TGTGCCAGCAGTTTAGTCGGCCTAGCGGGGAACATTCAGTACTTC
cdr3_aa: CASSLVGLAGNIQYF

clone_size: .
d_call: TRBD2
j_call: TRBJ2-1
v_call: TRBV7-3
cdr3_nt: TGTGCCAGCAGCCCAGCGGGAGGTGGCAATGAGCAGTTCTTC
cdr3_aa: CASSPAGGGNEQFF

clone_size: once
d_call: TRBD1
j_call: TRBJ2-5
v_call: TRBV6-6
cdr3_nt: TGTGCCAGCAGTTACCCCCGGGACAGGGGGCTCGAGACCCAGTACTTC
cdr3_aa: CASSYPRDRGLETQYF

clone_size: .
d_call: .
j_call: TRBJ1-3
v_call: TRBV6-6
cdr3_nt: TGTGCCAGCAGCGGGACTGCTTATGCTGGAAACACCATATATTTT
cdr3_aa: CASSGTAYAGNTIYF

clone_size: .
d_call: TRBD2
j_call: TRBJ2-5
v_call: TRBV7-3
cdr3_nt: TGTGCCAGCAGCTTAAGTCCTCGCGGGACTAGCGGGAGTCGAGAGACCCAGTACTTC
cdr3_aa: CASSLSPRGTSGSRETQYF

clone_size: .
d_call: .
j_call: TRBJ1-5
v_call: TRBV5-1
cdr3_nt: TGCGCCAGCAGCTTGAGTGGGGGCAACAATCAGCCCCAGCATTTT
cdr3_aa: CASSLSGGNNQPQHF

clone_size: .
d_call: .
j_call: TRBJ1-2
v_call: TRBV18
cdr3_nt: TGTGCCAGCTCACCAGATGTCGGGGCGGGAGGCTACACCTTC
cdr3_aa: CASSPDVGAGGYTF

clone_size: .
d_call: .
j_call: TRBJ1-6
v_call: TRBV2
cdr3_nt: TGTGCCAGCAGTGAACAGTCGAACCTCCACTTT
cdr3_aa: CASSEQSNLHF

clone_size: .
d_call: .
j_call: TRBJ1-3
v_call: TRBV7-2
cdr3_nt: TGTGCCAGCAGCCCTGGGACAAACGGAAACACCATATATTTT
cdr3_aa: CASSPGTNGNTIYF

clone_size: .
d_call: TRBD2
j_call: TRBJ2-2
v_call: TRBV2
cdr3_nt: TGTGCCAGCCGAAACGGAGCGGGGGCCACCGGGGAGCTGTTTTTT
cdr3_aa: CASRNGAGATGELFF

clone_size: .
d_call: .
j_call: TRBJ2-2
v_call: TRBV9
cdr3_nt: TGTGCCAGCAGCAAGAACACCGGGGAGCTGTTTTTT
cdr3_aa: CASSKNTGELFF

clone_size: once
d_call: .
j_call: TRBJ1-1
v_call: TRBV5-1
cdr3_nt: TGCGCCAGCAGCTTAGGGGGTTACGCTGAAGCTTTCTTT
cdr3_aa: CASSLGGYAEAFF

clone_size: once
d_call: TRBD2
j_call: TRBJ2-6
v_call: TRBV9
cdr3_nt: TGTGCCAGCACCCCCGGGGGGGGTCTCTCTGGGGCCAACGTCCTGACTTTC
cdr3_aa: CASTPGGGLSGANVLTF

clone_size: .
d_call: .
j_call: TRBJ2-5
v_call: TRBV5-1
cdr3_nt: TGCGCCAGCAGCGACAGCAGGGTGTCAGAGACCCAGTACTTC
cdr3_aa: CASSDSRVSETQYF

clone_size: .
d_call: .
j_call: TRBJ2-1
v_call: TRBV4-3
cdr3_nt: TGCGCCAGCAGCCAAGATTTGGACTATCGGACTGAGCAGTTCTTC
cdr3_aa: CASSQDLDYRTEQFF

clone_size: .
d_call: .
j_call: TRBJ2-2
v_call: TRBV28
cdr3_nt: TGTGCCAGCAGTCCGCCAGGCAGGGCGGGCACCGGGGAGCTGTTTTTT
cdr3_aa: CASSPPGRAGTGELFF

clone_size: .
d_call: TRBD2
j_call: TRBJ2-7
v_call: TRBV4-3
cdr3_nt: TGCGCCAGCAGCGCCCGACTAGCTGGGTCGTACGAGCAGTACTTC
cdr3_aa: CASSARLAGSYEQYF

clone_size: few
d_call: .
j_call: TRBJ1-2
v_call: TRBV28
cdr3_nt: TGTGCCAGCAGTTCAAGGGGGGTGGTCTATGGCTACACCTTC
cdr3_aa: CASSSRGVVYGYTF

clone_size: .
d_call: TRBD1
j_call: TRBJ1-1
v_call: TRBV7-8
cdr3_nt: TGTGCCAGCAGCCCCGGACAGGGGGCAAGAACTGAAGCTTTCTTT
cdr3_aa: CASSPGQGARTEAFF

clone_size: few
d_call: .
j_call: TRBJ1-5
v_call: TRBV19
cdr3_nt: TGTGCCAGTAGTATCCCCGCTAGGGGGCAGCCCCAGCATTTT
cdr3_aa: CASSIPARGQPQHF

clone_size: .
d_call: .
j_call: TRBJ2-2
v_call: TRBV5-1
cdr3_nt: TGCGCCAGCAGCCCCAGTGGGGACCCAAACACCGGGGAGCTGTTTTTT
cdr3_aa: CASSPSGDPNTGELFF

clone_size: .
d_call: .
j_call: TRBJ1-2
v_call: TRBV9
cdr3_nt: TGTGCCAGCACTCCTAGGGGCATCTATGGCTACACCTTC
cdr3_aa: CASTPRGIYGYTF

clone_size: .
d_call: .
j_call: TRBJ2-5
v_call: TRBV25-1
cdr3_nt: TGTGCCAGCAGCCCCGGGGGCAGCGCCACGGGGCAAGAGACCCAGTACTTC
cdr3_aa: CASSPGGSATGQETQYF

clone_size: .
d_call: .
j_call: TRBJ1-1
v_call: TRBV15
cdr3_nt: TGTGCCACCAGCAGACCCCAAGCGGAGAACACTGAAGCTTTCTTT
cdr3_aa: CATSRPQAENTEAFF

clone_size: once
d_call: .
j_call: TRBJ2-5
v_call: TRBV5-6
cdr3_nt: TGTGCCAGCAGCCACTTCAGGGAGGAAGAGACCCAGTACTTC
cdr3_aa: CASSHFREEETQYF

clone_size: .
d_call: .
j_call: TRBJ1-4
v_call: TRBV5-6
cdr3_nt: TGTGCCAGCAGCTTGGGGGACGGGACTCCTAATGAAAAACTGTTTTTT
cdr3_aa: CASSLGDGTPNEKLFF

clone_size: .
d_call: .
j_call: TRBJ2-5
v_call: TRBV9
cdr3_nt: TGTGCCAGCAGCGCCCAGGCGGAACAATCAAGGACCCAGTACTTC
cdr3_aa: CASSAQAEQSRTQYF

clone_size: .
d_call: .
j_call: TRBJ1-1
v_call: TRBV27
cdr3_nt: TGTGCCAGCAGTTCCCCCCCCCTCAGCCCGGCGGGTGAAGCTTTCTTT
cdr3_aa: CASSSPPLSPAGEAFF

clone_size: .
d_call: TRBD2
j_call: TRBJ2-2
v_call: TRBV11-2
cdr3_nt: TGTGCCAGCAGCAAACGACTAGCGGGAAGCGAGCCCGGGGAGCTGTTTTTT
cdr3_aa: CASSKRLAGSEPGELFF

clone_size: .
d_call: TRBD1
j_call: TRBJ1-2
v_call: TRBV2
cdr3_nt: TGTGCCAGCAGTATATTGGGACAGGGCGGTGGCTACACCTTC
cdr3_aa: CASSILGQGGGYTF

clone_size: .
d_call: .
j_call: TRBJ2-6
v_call: TRBV19
cdr3_nt: TGTGCCAGTAGTATACAAGCGGGCTCTGGGACCAACGTCCTGACTTTC
cdr3_aa: CASSIQAGSGTNVLTF

clone_size: .
d_call: TRBD2
j_call: TRBJ2-3
v_call: TRBV7-2
cdr3_nt: TGTGCCAGCAGCTTAGTGGGCGGGGGAGGGGCAGATACGCAGTATTTT
cdr3_aa: CASSLVGGGGADTQYF